What follows are 7 T cell receptor beta chains derived from one specimen sequenced in a study of CD8+CD57+ T cells in acquired aplastic anemia. Selection for sequencing was limited to patients who had shown CD8+CD57+ cell expansion by flow cytometry. Template material for TCR beta VDJ and CDR3 profiling consisted of genomic DNA. TCRdb recomputed calls from the reads with MiXCR, one row per CDR3 protein. The sample holds hundreds of thousands of distinct CDR3 sequences, around 30% seen once. Sequencing was done on a sample of sorted CD4+, CD8+, or CD8+CD57+ T cells (not recorded which) from PBMCs. The receptor set was obtained from a human donor with aplastic anemia.

This clonotype was detected many times. The J gene is TRBJ1-2, the V gene TRBV14; a weak D match, TRBD1 (5 bases). CDR3 length equals 14 residues. The germline V and J ends were trimmed by 4 bases and 4 bases, with 13 bases remaining between them. The germline V gene has CDR1 SGHDN and CDR2 FVKESK. The CDR3 region is CASSPRDSLYGYTF. The DNA for the CDR3 is TGTGCCAGCAGCCCCCGTGACAGTCTCTATGGCTACACCTTC.

This clonotype was seen at least ten times. The rearrangement joins TRBV29-1 to TRBJ2-5; maybe TRBD1 (5 bases). In germline, CDR1 is SQVTM, CDR2 ANQGSEA. The CDR3 consists of 13 residues. Trimming removed 7 bases at V and 1 base at J, with 13 bases between. The CDR3 DNA is TGCAGCGGCCAGGGCGCTTCCCAAGAGACCCAGTACTTC. This gives the protein CSGQGASQETQYF.

The rearrangement links TRBV5-1 to TRBJ1-5; D is possibly TRBD1 (5 bases). Germline V gene data show CDR1 as SGHRS and CDR2 as YFSETQ. Trimming stripped 2 bases from V and 1 base from J, with 10 bases between. This CDR3 comprises 15 residues. In DNA, the CDR3 is TGCGCCAGCAGCTTCCAGGGTATGAGCAATCAGCCCCAGCATTTT. It specifies CASSFQGMSNQPQHF.

This clonotype was picked up many times. The chain recombines TRBV7-6 with TRBJ2-6; D possibly corresponds to TRBD2 (5 bases). The CDR3 covers 16 residues. Germline V gives CDR1 SGHVS, CDR2 FNYEAQ. V lost 1 base to trimming and J lost 2 bases, with 9 bases between them. CDR3 nucleotides: TGTGCCAGCAGCTTAGTCACGGGGACTGGGGCCAACGTCCTGACTTTC. It translates to CASSLVTGTGANVLTF.

This clonotype was observed a few times. The chain joins TRBV9 to TRBJ2-5, with 11 bases matching TRBD2. J was trimmed by 1 base and V by 4 bases; bases with no gene match: 6. CDR1 SGDLS and CDR2 YYNGEE come from the germline V gene. CDR3 length: 16 residues. The CDR3 here is CASSPRLAGTQETQYF. CDR3 sequence (DNA): TGTGCCAGCAGCCCACGACTAGCGGGAACCCAAGAGACCCAGTACTTC. Supplemented by reference TRBV9 and TRBJ2-5, the full variable domain reads DSGVTQTPKHLITATGQRVTLRCSPRSGDLSVYWYQQSLDQGLQFLIQYYNGEERAKGNILERFSAQQFPDLHSELNLSSLELGDSALYFCASSPRLAGTQETQYFGPGTRLLVL.

The chain employs TRBV25-1 and TRBJ1-2; D gene ambiguous. This CDR3 comprises 11 residues. V was trimmed by 7 bases and J by 5 bases, leaving 8 bases between them. Germline values: CDR1 MGHDK, CDR2 SYGVNS. The CDR3: CASMTTYGYTF. The CDR3, as DNA: TGTGCCAGCATGACAACGTATGGCTACACCTTC.

This sequence joins TRBV12-3 or TRBV12-4 and TRBJ2-7; 11 bases are shared with TRBD2. Germline trimming cut 0 bases from V and 0 bases from J; bases unmatched to any gene: 7. The length of the CDR3 is 18 residues. For the CDR3, the DNA is TGTGCCAGCAGTTTAGCGCCCGGACTAGCGGGCCGCTCCTACGAGCAGTACTTC. Its translation is CASSLAPGLAGRSYEQYF.